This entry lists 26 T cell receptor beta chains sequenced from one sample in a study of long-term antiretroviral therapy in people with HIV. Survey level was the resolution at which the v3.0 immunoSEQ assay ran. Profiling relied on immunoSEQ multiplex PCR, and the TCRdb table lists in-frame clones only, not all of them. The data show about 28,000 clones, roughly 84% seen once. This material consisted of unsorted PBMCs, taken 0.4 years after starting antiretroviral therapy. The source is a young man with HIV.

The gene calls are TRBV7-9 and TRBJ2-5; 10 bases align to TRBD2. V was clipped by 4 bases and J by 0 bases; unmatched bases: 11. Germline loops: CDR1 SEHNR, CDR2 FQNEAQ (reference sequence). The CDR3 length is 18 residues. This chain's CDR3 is CASSSPPGLAVYQETQYF. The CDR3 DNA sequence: TGTGCCAGCAGCTCCCCCCCCGGACTAGCGGTGTACCAAGAGACCCAGTACTTC.

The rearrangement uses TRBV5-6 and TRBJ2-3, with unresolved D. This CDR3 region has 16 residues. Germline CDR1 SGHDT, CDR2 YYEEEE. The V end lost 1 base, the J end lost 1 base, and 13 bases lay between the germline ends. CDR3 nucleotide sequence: TGTGCCAGCAGCTTGCGCACAGAGTGGGGCACAGATACGCAGTATTTT. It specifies CASSLRTEWGTDTQYF. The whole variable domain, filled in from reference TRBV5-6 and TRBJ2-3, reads DAGVTQSPTHLIKTRGQQVTLRCSPKSGHDTVSWYQQALGQGPQFIFQYYEEEERQRGNFPDRFSGHQFPNYSSELNVNALLLGDSALYLCASSLRTEWGTDTQYFGPGTRLTVL.

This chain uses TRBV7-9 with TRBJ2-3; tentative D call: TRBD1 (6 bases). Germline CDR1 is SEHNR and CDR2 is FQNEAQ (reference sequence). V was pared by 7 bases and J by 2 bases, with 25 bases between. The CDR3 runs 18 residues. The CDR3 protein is CASTQEEDMDSYTDTQYF. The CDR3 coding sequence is TGTGCCAGCACCCAGGAGGAGGACATGGACAGCTACACAGATACGCAGTATTTT.

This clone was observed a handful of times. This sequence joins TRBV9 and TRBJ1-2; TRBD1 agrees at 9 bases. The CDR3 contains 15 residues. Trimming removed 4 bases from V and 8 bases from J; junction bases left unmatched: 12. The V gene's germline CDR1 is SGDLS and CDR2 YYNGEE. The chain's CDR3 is CASSFSSGTGRGYTF. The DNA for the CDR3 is TGTGCCAGCAGCTTCTCGAGCGGGACAGGGCGAGGCTACACCTTC.

The CDR3 DNA reads as TGTGCCAGCAGTTACTCCGGGACAGGGATGAACACTGAAGCTTTCTTT. The encoded protein is CASSYSGTGMNTEAFF. The genes are TRBV6-5 and TRBJ1-1, with 9 positions matching TRBD1. The V gene end was trimmed by 0 bases and the J gene end by 0 bases; junction bases not matched to a gene: 2. The CDR3 loop spans 16 amino acids. CDR1 is MNHEY and CDR2 is SVGAGI in the germline V gene.

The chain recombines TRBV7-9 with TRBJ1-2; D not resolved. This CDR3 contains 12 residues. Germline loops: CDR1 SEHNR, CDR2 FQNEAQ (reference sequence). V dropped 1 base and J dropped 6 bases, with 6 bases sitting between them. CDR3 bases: TGTGCCAGCAGCTTAGAAGTACATGGCTACACCTTC. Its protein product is CASSLEVHGYTF.

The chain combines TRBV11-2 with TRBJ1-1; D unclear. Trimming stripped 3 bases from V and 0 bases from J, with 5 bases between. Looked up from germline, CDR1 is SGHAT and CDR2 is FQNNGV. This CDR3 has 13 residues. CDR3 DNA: TGTGCCAGCAGCTTTCAAGTGAACACTGAAGCTTTCTTT. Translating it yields CASSFQVNTEAFF.

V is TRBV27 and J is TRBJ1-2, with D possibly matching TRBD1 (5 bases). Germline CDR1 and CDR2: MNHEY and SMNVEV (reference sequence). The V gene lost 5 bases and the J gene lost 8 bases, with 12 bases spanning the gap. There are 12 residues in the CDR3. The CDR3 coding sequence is TGTGCCAGCAGTCATGGACACAACGGCTACACCTTC. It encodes CASSHGHNGYTF.

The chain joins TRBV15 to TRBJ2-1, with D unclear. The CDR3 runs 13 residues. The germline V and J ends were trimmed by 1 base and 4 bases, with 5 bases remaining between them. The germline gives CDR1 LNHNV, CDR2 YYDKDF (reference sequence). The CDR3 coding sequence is TGTGCCACCAGCAGAGGATTATACAATGAGCAGTTCTTC. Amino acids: CATSRGLYNEQFF.

The CDR3 here is CASSWGLAGTYEQYF. CDR3 bases: TGTGCCAGCAGCTGGGGACTAGCGGGGACCTACGAGCAGTACTTC. The chain couples TRBV5-4 to TRBJ2-7, with 13 bases identical to TRBD2. Germline V gene sequence: CDR1 SGHNT, CDR2 YYREEE (reference sequence). This CDR3 spans 15 amino acids. V trimming: 3 bases; J trimming: 2 bases; junction bases outside the gene matches: 2. The full variable domain, rest sourced from reference TRBV5-4 and TRBJ2-7, is ETGVTQSPTHLIKTRGQQVTLRCSSQSGHNTVSWYQQALGQGPQFIFQYYREEENGRGNFPPRFSGLQFPNYSSELNVNALELDDSALYLCASSWGLAGTYEQYFGPGTRLTVT.

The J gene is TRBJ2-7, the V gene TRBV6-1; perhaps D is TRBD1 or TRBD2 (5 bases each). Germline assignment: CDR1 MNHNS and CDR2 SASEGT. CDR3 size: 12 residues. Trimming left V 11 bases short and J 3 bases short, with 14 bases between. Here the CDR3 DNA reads TGTGCCTGCCAGGGACGTCGCTACGAGCAGTACTTC. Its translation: CACQGRRYEQYF.

The CDR3 coding sequence is TGTGCCAGCAGTCCCCAGGGGGTAGAGACCCAGTACTTC. This sequence encodes CASSPQGVETQYF. V gene TRBV14 combines with J gene TRBJ2-5; 7 bases are shared with TRBD1. The germline V gene has CDR1 SGHDN and CDR2 FVKESK. Trimming cost V 6 bases and J 4 bases; bases outside gene matches: 5. The CDR3 is made up of 13 amino acids.

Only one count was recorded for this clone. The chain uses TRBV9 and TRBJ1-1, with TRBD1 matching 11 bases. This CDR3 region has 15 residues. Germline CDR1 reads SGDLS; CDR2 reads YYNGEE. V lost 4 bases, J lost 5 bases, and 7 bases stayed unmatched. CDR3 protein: CASSTRDRGSTEAFF. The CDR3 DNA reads TGTGCCAGCAGCACCCGGGACAGGGGGTCTACTGAAGCTTTCTTT.

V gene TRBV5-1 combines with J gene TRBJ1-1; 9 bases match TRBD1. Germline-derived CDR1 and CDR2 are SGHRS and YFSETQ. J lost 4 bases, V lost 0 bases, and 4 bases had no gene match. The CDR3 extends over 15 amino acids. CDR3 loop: CASSLEGTGTTEAFF. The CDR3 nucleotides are TGCGCCAGCAGCTTGGAGGGGACAGGGACCACTGAAGCTTTCTTT.

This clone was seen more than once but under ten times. CDR3 loop: CASSHGTSVTGELFF. The DNA of the CDR3 is TGCGCCAGCAGCCACGGGACTAGCGTCACCGGGGAGCTGTTTTTT. The chain has TRBV5-1 and TRBJ2-2, with 10 positions matching TRBD2. Trimming took 4 bases from V and 4 from J; bases not matched to a gene: 4. CDR1 and CDR2 (germline): SGHRS, YFSETQ. The CDR3 has 15 amino acids.

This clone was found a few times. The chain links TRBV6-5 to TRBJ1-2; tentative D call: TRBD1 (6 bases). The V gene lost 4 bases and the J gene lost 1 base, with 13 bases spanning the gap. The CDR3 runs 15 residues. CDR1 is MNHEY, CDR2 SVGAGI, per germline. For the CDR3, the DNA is TGTGCCAGCAGTTCGTGGACAGTCAGTAACTATGGCTACACCTTC. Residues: CASSSWTVSNYGYTF.

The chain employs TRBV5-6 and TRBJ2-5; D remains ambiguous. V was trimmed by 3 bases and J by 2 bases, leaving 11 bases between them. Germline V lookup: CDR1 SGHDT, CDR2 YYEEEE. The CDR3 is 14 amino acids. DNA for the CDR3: TGTGCCAGCAGCTCGCCCTTCGCTCAAGAGACCCAGTACTTC. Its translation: CASSSPFAQETQYF.

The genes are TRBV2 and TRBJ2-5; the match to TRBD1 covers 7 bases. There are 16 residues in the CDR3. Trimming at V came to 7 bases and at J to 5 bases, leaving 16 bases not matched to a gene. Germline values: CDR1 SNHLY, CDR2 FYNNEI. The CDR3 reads CASIIIGQALEETQYF. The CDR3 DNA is TGTGCCAGCATCATCATTGGACAGGCCCTAGAGGAGACCCAGTACTTC.

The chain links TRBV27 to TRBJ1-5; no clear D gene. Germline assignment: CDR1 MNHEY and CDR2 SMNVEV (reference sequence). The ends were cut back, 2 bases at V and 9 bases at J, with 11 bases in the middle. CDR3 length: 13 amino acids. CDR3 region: CASSLAGAGPQHF. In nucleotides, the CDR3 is TGTGCCAGCAGTTTAGCGGGCGCGGGGCCCCAGCATTTT.

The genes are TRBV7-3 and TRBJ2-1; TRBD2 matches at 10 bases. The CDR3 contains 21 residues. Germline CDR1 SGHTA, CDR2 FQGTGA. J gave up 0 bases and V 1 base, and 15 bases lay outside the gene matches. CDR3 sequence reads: CASSLIGLAVLPSSSYNEQFF. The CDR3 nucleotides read TGTGCCAGCAGCTTAATAGGACTAGCGGTCTTACCCTCAAGCTCCTACAATGAGCAGTTCTTC.

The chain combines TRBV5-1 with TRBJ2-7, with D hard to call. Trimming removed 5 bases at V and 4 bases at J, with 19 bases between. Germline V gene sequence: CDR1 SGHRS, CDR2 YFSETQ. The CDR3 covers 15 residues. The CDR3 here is CASSPTSDDYYEQYF. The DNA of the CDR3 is TGCGCCAGCAGTCCGACAAGTGATGATTATTACGAGCAGTACTTC.

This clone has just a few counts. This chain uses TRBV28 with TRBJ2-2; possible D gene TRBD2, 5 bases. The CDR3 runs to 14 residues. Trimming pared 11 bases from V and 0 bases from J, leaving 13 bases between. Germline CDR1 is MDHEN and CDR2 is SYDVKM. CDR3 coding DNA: TGTGCCGTCCAGCGGTTCGCGAACACCGGGGAGCTGTTTTTT. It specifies CAVQRFANTGELFF.

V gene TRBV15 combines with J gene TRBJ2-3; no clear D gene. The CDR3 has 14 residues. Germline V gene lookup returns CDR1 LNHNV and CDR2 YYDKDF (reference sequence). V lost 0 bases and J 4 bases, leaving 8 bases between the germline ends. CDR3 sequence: CATSREAPADTQYF. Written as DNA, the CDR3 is TGTGCCACCAGCAGAGAGGCTCCGGCAGATACGCAGTATTTT.

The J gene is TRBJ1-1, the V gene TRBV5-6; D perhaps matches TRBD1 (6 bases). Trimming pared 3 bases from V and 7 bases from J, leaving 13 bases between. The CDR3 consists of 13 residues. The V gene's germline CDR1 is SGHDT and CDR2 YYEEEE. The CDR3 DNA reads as TGTGCCAGCAGCTACCCCGGGACACTTGAAGCTTTCTTT. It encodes CASSYPGTLEAFF.

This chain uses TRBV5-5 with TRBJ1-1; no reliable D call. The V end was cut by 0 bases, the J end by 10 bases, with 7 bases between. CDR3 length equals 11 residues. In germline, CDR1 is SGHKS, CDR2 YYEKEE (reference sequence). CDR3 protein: CASSLGNSAFF. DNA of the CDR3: TGTGCCAGCAGCTTGGGGAATTCAGCTTTCTTT.

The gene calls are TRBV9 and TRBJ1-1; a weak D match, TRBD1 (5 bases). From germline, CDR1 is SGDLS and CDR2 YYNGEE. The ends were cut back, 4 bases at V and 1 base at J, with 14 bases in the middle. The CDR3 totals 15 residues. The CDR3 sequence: CASSFHDRANTEAFF. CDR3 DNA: TGTGCCAGCAGCTTCCACGACAGAGCGAACACTGAAGCTTTCTTT. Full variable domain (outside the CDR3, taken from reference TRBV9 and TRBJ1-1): DSGVTQTPKHLITATGQRVTLRCSPRSGDLSVYWYQQSLDQGLQFLIQYYNGEERAKGNILERFSAQQFPDLHSELNLSSLELGDSALYFCASSFHDRANTEAFFGQGTRLTVV.